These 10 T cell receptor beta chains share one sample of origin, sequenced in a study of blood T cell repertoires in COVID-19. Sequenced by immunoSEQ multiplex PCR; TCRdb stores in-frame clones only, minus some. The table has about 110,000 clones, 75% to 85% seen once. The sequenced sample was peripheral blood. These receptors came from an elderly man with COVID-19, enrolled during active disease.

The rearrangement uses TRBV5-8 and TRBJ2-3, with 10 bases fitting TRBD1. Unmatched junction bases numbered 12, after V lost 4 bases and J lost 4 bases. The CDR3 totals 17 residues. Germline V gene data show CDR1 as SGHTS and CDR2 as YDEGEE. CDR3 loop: CASSPTSMGQGSDTQYF. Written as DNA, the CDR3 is TGTGCCAGCAGCCCAACCTCTATGGGACAGGGGTCAGATACGCAGTATTTT.

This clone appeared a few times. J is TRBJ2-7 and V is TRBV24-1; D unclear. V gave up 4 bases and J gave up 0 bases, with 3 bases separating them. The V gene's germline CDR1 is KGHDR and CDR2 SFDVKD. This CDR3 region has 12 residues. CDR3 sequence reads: CATSDLSYEQYF. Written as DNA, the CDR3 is TGTGCCACCAGTGACCTCTCCTACGAGCAGTACTTC.

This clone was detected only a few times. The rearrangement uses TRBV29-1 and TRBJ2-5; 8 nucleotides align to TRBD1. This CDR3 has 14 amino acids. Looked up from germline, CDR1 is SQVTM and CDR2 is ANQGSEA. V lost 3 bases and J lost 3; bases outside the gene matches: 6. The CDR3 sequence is CSVDPQGGEETQYF. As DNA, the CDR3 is TGCAGCGTTGACCCACAGGGGGGCGAAGAGACCCAGTACTTC.

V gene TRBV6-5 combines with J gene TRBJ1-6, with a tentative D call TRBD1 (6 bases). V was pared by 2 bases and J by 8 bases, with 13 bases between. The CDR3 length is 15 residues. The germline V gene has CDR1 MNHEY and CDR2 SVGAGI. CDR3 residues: CASSYGSAGDSPLHF. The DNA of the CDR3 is TGTGCCAGCAGTTACGGATCTGCAGGGGATTCACCCCTCCACTTT.

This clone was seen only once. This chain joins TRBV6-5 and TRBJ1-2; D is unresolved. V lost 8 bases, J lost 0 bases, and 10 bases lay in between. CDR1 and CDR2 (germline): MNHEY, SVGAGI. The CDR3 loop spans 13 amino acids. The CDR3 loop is CASSGVSNYGYTF. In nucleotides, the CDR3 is TGTGCCAGCTCCGGGGTTTCTAACTATGGCTACACCTTC.

The DNA for the CDR3 is TGTGCCAGCAGACTTCCTGGGGGGGGCGTGGGAGAGACCCAGTACTTC. It translates to CASRLPGGGVGETQYF. The genes are TRBV6-6 and TRBJ2-5; tentatively, D is TRBD2 (7 bases). Trimming removed 6 bases at V and 4 bases at J, with 21 bases between. CDR1 is MNHNY and CDR2 is SVGAGI in the germline V gene (reference sequence). The CDR3 consists of 16 residues.

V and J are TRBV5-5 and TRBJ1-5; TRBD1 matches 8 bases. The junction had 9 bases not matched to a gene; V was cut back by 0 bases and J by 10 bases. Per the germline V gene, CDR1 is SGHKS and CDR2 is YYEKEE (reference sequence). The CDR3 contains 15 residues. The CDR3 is CASSLALTGDKPQHF. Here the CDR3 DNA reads TGTGCCAGCAGCTTGGCCCTGACAGGGGACAAACCCCAGCATTTT.

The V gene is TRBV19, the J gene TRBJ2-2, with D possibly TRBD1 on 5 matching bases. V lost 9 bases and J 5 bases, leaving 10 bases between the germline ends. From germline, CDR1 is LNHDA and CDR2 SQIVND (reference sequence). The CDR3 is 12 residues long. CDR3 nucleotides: TGTGCCAGCAGACAGTGGACCGGGGAGCTGTTTTTT. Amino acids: CASRQWTGELFF.

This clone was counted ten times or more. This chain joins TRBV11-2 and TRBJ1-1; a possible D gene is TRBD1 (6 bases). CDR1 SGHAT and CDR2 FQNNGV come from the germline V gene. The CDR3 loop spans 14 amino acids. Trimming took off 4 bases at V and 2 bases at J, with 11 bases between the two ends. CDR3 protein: CASSSLQGNTEAFF. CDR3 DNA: TGTGCCAGCAGCTCATTACAGGGAAACACTGAAGCTTTCTTT.

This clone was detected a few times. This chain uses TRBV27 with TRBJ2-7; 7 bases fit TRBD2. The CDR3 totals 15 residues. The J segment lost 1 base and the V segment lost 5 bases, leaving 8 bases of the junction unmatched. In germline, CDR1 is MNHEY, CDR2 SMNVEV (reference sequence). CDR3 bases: TGTGCCAGCAGTCTCCTCGGAGCGGGGTCCTACGAGCAGTACTTC. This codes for CASSLLGAGSYEQYF.